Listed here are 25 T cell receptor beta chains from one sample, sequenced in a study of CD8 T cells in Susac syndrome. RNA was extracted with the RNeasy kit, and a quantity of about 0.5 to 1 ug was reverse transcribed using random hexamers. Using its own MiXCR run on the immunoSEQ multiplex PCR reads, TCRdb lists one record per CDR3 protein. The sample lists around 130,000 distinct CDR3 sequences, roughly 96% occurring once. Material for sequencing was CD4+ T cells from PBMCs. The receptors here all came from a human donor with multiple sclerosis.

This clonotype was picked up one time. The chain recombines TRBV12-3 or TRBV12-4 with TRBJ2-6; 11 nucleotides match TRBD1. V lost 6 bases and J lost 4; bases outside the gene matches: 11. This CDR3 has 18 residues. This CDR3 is CASRRIRTGGSGANVLTF. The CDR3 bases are TGTGCCAGCAGACGAATACGGACAGGGGGCTCAGGGGCCAACGTCCTGACTTTC.

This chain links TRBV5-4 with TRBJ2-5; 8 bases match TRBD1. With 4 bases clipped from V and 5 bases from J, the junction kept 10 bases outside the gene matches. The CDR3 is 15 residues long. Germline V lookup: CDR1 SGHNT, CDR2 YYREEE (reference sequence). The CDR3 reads CASSPWTGKRETQYF. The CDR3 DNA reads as TGTGCCAGCAGCCCGTGGACAGGGAAGAGGGAGACCCAGTACTTC.

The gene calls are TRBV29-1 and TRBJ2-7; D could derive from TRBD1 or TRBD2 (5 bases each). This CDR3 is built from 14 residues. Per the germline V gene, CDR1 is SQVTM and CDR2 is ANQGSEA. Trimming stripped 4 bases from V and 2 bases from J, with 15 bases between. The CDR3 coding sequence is TGCAGCGTTGGAAGAGGGAGAGGGGCCTACGAGCAGTACTTC. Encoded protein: CSVGRGRGAYEQYF.

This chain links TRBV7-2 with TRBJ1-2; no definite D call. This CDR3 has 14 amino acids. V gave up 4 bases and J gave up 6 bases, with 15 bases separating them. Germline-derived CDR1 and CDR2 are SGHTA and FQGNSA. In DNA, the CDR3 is TGTGCCAGCAGCTCCGGGAGGACTTTAGATGGCTACACCTTC. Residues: CASSSGRTLDGYTF.

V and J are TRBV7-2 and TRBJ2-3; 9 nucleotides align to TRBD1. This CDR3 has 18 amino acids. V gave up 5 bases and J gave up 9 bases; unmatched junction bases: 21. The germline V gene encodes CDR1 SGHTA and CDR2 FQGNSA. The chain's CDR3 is CASSPGTGRLSTQGTQYF. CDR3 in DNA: TGTGCCAGCAGCCCCGGGACAGGGCGACTCTCCACCCAGGGGACGCAGTATTTT.

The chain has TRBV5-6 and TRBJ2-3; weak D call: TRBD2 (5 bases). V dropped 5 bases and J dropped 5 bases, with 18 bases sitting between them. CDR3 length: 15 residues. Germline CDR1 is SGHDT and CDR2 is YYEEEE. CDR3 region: CASRREYHAQDTQYF. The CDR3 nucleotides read TGTGCCAGCAGGAGGGAATATCACGCACAAGATACGCAGTATTTT.

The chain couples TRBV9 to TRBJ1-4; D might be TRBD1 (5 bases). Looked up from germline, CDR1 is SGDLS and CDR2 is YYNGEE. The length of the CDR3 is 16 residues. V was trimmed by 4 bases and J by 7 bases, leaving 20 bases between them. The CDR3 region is CASSPGGTRAGEKLFF. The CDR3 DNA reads TGTGCCAGCAGCCCGGGTGGGACGAGGGCAGGTGAAAAACTGTTTTTT. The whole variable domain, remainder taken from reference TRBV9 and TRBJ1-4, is DSGVTQTPKHLITATGQRVTLRCSPRSGDLSVYWYQQSLDQGLQFLIQYYNGEERAKGNILERFSAQQFPDLHSELNLSSLELGDSALYFCASSPGGTRAGEKLFFGSGTQLSVL.

As DNA, the CDR3 is TGTGCCTGGAGTATGGTTAATTCACCCCTCCACTTT. Translation gives CAWSMVNSPLHF. This rearrangement joins TRBV30 to TRBJ1-6; D gene ambiguous. CDR1 and CDR2 (germline): GTSNPN, SVGIG (reference sequence). Trimming left V 2 bases short and J 6 bases short, with 5 bases between. The length of the CDR3 is 12 residues.

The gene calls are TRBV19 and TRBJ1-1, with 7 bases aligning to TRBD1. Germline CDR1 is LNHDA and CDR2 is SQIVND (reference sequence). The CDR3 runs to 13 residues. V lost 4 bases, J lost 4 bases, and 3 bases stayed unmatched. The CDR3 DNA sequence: TGTGCCAGTAGTAAAGACAGGGCCACTGAAGCTTTCTTT. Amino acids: CASSKDRATEAFF.

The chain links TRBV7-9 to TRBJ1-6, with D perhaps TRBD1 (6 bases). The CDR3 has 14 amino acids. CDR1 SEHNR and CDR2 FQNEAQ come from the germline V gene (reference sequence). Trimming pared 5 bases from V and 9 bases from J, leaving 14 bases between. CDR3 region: CASSREQGTSPLHF. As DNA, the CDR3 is TGTGCCAGCAGCCGAGAACAGGGTACTTCACCCCTCCACTTT. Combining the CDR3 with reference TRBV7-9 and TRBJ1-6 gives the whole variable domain DTGVSQNPRHKITKRGQNVTFRCDPISEHNRLYWYRQTLGQGPEFLTYFQNEAQLEKSRLLSDRFSAERPKGSFSTLEIQRTEQGDSAMYLCASSREQGTSPLHFGNGTRLTVT.

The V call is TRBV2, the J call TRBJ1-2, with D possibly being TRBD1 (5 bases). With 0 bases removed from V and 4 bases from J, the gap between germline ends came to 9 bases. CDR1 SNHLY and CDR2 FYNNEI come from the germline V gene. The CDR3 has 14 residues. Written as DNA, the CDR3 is TGTGCCAGCAGTGAAGCGCAGGGACTCTATGGCTACACCTTC. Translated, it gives CASSEAQGLYGYTF.

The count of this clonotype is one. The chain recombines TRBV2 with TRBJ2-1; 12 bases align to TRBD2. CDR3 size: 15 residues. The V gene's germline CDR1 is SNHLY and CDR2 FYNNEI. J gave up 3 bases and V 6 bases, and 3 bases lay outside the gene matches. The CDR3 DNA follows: TGTGCCAGCAGCCGACTAGCGGGAGTCTACAATGAGCAGTTCTTC. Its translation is CASSRLAGVYNEQFF.

The CDR3 spells CASSARGIKAFF. CDR3 bases: TGTGCCAGCAGCGCTCGGGGGATAAAAGCTTTCTTT. The gene calls are TRBV12-3 or TRBV12-4 and TRBJ1-1, with D possibly being TRBD1 (5 bases). This CDR3 has 12 residues. V shed 6 bases and J shed 9 bases, with 14 bases lying between them.

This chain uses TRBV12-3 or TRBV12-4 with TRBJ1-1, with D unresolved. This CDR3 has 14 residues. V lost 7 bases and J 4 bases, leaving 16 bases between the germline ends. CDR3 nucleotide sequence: TGTGCCAGCACCCCGGAGGTTTTGGGCACTGAAGCTTTCTTT. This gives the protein CASTPEVLGTEAFF.

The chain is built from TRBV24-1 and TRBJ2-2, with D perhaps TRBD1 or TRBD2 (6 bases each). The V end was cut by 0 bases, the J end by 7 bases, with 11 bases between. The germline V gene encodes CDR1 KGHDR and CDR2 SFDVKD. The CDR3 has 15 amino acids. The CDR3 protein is CATSDLNGGLGELFF. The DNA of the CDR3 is TGTGCCACCAGTGATTTGAATGGGGGGCTCGGGGAGCTGTTTTTT.

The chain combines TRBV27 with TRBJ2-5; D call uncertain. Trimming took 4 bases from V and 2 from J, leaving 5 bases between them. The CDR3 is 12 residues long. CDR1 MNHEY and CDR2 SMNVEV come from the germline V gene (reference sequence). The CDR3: CASSSKQETQYF. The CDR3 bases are TGTGCCAGCAGTTCAAAGCAAGAGACCCAGTACTTC.

This CDR3 reads CASSSKWGETQYF. CDR3 nucleotide sequence: TGTGCCAGCAGCTCAAAATGGGGGGAGACCCAGTACTTC. This chain connects TRBV7-2 to TRBJ2-5; perhaps D is TRBD1 or TRBD2 (5 bases each). The CDR3 consists of 13 residues. CDR1 is SGHTA and CDR2 is FQGNSA in the germline V gene. The ends were cut back, 4 bases at V and 5 bases at J, with 11 bases in the middle.

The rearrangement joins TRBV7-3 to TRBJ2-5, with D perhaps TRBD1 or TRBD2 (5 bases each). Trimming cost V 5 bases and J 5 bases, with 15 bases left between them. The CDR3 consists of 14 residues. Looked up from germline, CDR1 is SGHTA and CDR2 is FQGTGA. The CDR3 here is CASSPALAGETQYF. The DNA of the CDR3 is TGTGCCAGCAGCCCTGCTCTAGCAGGGGAGACCCAGTACTTC. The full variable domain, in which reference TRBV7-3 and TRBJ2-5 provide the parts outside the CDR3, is GAGVSQTPSNKVTEKGKYVELRCDPISGHTALYWYRQSLGQGPEFLIYFQGTGAADDSGLPNDRFFAVRPEGSVSTLKIQRTERGDSAVYLCASSPALAGETQYFGPGTRLLVL.

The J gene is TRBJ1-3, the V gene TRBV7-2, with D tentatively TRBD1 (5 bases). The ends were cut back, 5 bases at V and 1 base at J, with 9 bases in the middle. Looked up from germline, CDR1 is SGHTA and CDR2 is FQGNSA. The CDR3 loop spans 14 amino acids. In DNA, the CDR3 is TGTGCCAGCAGCCCAGGGAATTCTGGAAACACCATATATTTT. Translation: CASSPGNSGNTIYF.

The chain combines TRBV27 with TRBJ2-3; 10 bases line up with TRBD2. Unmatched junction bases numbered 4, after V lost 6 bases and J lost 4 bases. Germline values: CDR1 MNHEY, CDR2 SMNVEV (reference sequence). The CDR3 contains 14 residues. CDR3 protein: CASSRGLASDTQYF. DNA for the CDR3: TGTGCCAGCAGCCGGGGACTAGCGTCAGATACGCAGTATTTT.

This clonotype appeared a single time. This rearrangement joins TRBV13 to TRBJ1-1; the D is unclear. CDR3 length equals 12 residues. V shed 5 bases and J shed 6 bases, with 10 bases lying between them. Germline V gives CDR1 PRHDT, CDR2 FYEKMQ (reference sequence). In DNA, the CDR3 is TGTGCCAGCAGCAAAGAGGGTTCTGAAGCTTTCTTT. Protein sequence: CASSKEGSEAFF. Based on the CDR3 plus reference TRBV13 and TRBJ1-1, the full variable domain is AAGVIQSPRHLIKEKRETATLKCYPIPRHDTVYWYQQGPGQDPQFLISFYEKMQSDKGSIPDRFSAQQFSDYHSELNMSSLELGDSALYFCASSKEGSEAFFGQGTRLTVV.

The CDR3 sequence is CSVDIRGDKNIQYF. The CDR3 DNA is TGCAGCGTTGATATCCGGGGAGACAAAAACATTCAGTACTTC. This chain links TRBV29-1 with TRBJ2-4; possibly TRBD2 for D (5 bases). The CDR3 contains 14 residues. Trimming left V 3 bases short and J 3 bases short, with 12 bases between. Germline loops: CDR1 SQVTM, CDR2 ANQGSEA.

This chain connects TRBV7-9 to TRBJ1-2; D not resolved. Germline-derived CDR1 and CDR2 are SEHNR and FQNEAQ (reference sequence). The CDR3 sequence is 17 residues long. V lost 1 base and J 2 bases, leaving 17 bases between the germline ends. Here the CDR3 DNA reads TGTGCCAGCAGCTTAGTTGGCGGAGTTCCGGGGAACTATGGCTACACCTTC. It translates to CASSLVGGVPGNYGYTF.

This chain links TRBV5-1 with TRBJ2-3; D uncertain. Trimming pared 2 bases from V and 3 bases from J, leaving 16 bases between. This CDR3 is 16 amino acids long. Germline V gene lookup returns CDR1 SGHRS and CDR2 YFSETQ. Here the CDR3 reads CASSFQSMQKTDTQYF. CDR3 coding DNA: TGCGCCAGCAGCTTCCAAAGTATGCAAAAGACAGATACGCAGTATTTT.

The chain's CDR3 is CASSIGKIDNEQFF. CDR3 bases: TGTGCCAGTAGTATTGGTAAGATAGACAATGAGCAGTTCTTC. V gene TRBV19 combines with J gene TRBJ2-1; D call uncertain. There are 14 residues in the CDR3. Germline CDR1 is LNHDA and CDR2 is SQIVND (reference sequence). Trimming took off 3 bases at V and 5 bases at J, with 11 bases between the two ends.